The 14 T cell receptor beta chains listed next were all sequenced from one sample in a study of T cell responses to AZD1222 COVID-19 vaccine. Repertoires were generated with immunoSEQ multiplex PCR, while TCRdb's copy carries only in-frame clones and drops some. Of about 130,000 clones in the sample, roughly 91% were seen once. Source: peripheral blood, taken 28 days after the second AZD1222 dose. The receptors stem from an adult who received the AZD1222 COVID-19 vaccine.

The genes are TRBV13 and TRBJ2-3, with D possibly matching TRBD1 (5 bases). The CDR3 consists of 14 residues. The germline CDR1 and CDR2 sequences are PRHDT and FYEKMQ (reference sequence). Trimming took off 2 bases at V and 4 bases at J, with 10 bases between the two ends. In DNA, the CDR3 is TGTGCCAGCAGCTTATCCCAGGGATCAGATACGCAGTATTTT. It translates to CASSLSQGSDTQYF.

The chain carries TRBV7-8 and TRBJ1-2; no reliable D call. V was trimmed by 3 bases and J by 5 bases, leaving 13 bases between them. This CDR3 region has 14 residues. Germline-derived CDR1 and CDR2 are SGHVS and FQNEAQ. The CDR3 DNA sequence: TGTGCCAGCAGCTTTTCGTTCGTAGGGTATGGCTACACCTTC. It yields the protein CASSFSFVGYGYTF. Supplemented by reference TRBV7-8 and TRBJ1-2, the full variable domain reads GAGVSQSPRYKVAKRGQDVALRCDPISGHVSLFWYQQALGQGPEFLTYFQNEAQLDKSGLPSDRFFAERPEGSVSTLKIQRTQQEDSAVYLCASSFSFVGYGYTFGSGTRLTVV.

This clone has only one observation. The rearrangement uses TRBV5-1 and TRBJ2-7; D uncertain. The V gene's germline CDR1 is SGHRS and CDR2 YFSETQ. Trimming took 4 bases from V and 0 from J, leaving 11 bases between them. This CDR3 has 14 amino acids. CDR3 in amino acids: CASSPDGSSYEQYF. As DNA, the CDR3 is TGCGCCAGCAGCCCGGACGGTAGCTCCTACGAGCAGTACTTC.

The CDR3 protein is CASSLTGTGVGNTIYF. CDR3 in DNA: TGTGCCAGCAGCTTGACCGGGACAGGGGTCGGAAACACCATATATTTT. This chain joins TRBV5-4 and TRBJ1-3; 10 positions match TRBD1. CDR3 length equals 16 residues. CDR1 and CDR2 (germline): SGHNT, YYREEE (reference sequence). V gave up 1 base and J gave up 4 bases; unmatched junction bases: 5.

The chain carries TRBV4-2 and TRBJ2-1; D remains ambiguous. V was clipped by 0 bases and J by 7 bases, with 7 bases between them. Per germline, CDR1 LGHNA and CDR2 YNFKEQ. This CDR3 comprises 13 residues. The CDR3 protein is CASSQDKTNEQFF. CDR3 sequence (DNA): TGTGCCAGCAGCCAAGATAAGACTAATGAGCAGTTCTTC.

The rearrangement links TRBV7-9 to TRBJ1-1; D perhaps matches TRBD1 (6 bases). V dropped 0 bases and J dropped 5 bases, with 13 bases sitting between them. Germline loops: CDR1 SEHNR, CDR2 FQNEAQ (reference sequence). This CDR3 has 15 residues. The CDR3 bases are TGTGCCAGCAGCTTAGCGTTGGGGGCCGGGACTGAAGCTTTCTTT. Amino acid sequence: CASSLALGAGTEAFF.

This sequence joins TRBV10-2 and TRBJ2-1; TRBD1 agrees at 7 bases. V shed 6 bases, J shed 6 bases, and the junction held 5 bases outside the gene matches. Germline V gives CDR1 WSHSY, CDR2 SAAADI. CDR3 size: 13 residues. CDR3 DNA: TGCGCCAGCAGGGACAGGTTTTCCAATGAGCAGTTCTTC. As protein: CASRDRFSNEQFF.

The gene calls are TRBV5-1 and TRBJ1-2; D gene unclear. Germline values: CDR1 SGHRS, CDR2 YFSETQ. CDR3 length: 15 amino acids. The V end lost 3 bases, the J end lost 3 bases, and 15 bases lay between the germline ends. CDR3 nucleotides: TGCGCCAGCAGCTACTTAGGACCGCCGGACTATGGCTACACCTTC. Protein sequence: CASSYLGPPDYGYTF.

V gene TRBV5-6 combines with J gene TRBJ2-3, with D perhaps TRBD2 (5 bases). Trimming pared 0 bases from V and 6 bases from J, leaving 17 bases between. This CDR3 is 16 amino acids long. Germline-derived CDR1 and CDR2 are SGHDT and YYEEEE. CDR3 nucleotides: TGTGCCAGCAGCTTGGGGACGGGGATGTGGCGGGATACGCAGTATTTT. Amino acid sequence: CASSLGTGMWRDTQYF.

V and J are TRBV7-3 and TRBJ2-3; 12 positions agree with TRBD2. Germline lookup yields CDR1 SGHTA and CDR2 FQGTGA. V lost 3 bases, J lost 4 bases, and 2 bases stayed unmatched. CDR3 size: 15 residues. The CDR3 loop is CASSFASGGADTQYF. CDR3 nucleotides: TGTGCCAGCAGCTTCGCTAGCGGGGGGGCAGATACGCAGTATTTT.

The rearrangement links TRBV5-1 to TRBJ1-1; tentative D call: TRBD1 (5 bases). The CDR3 spans 15 residues. The germline V and J ends were trimmed by 5 bases and 4 bases, with 18 bases remaining between them. The germline gives CDR1 SGHRS, CDR2 YFSETQ. CDR3 loop: CASSFNQGIGTEAFF. CDR3 in DNA: TGCGCCAGCAGTTTTAACCAGGGTATTGGCACTGAAGCTTTCTTT.

In its sample, this clone was seen once. This chain connects TRBV2 to TRBJ2-3; TRBD1 aligns across 7 bases. There are 15 residues in the CDR3. Germline loops: CDR1 SNHLY, CDR2 FYNNEI. V lost 3 bases, J lost 4 bases, and 7 bases stayed unmatched. The DNA of the CDR3 is TGTGCCAGCAGTGAGAGGCAGGGGGTACCAGATACGCAGTATTTT. Its translation: CASSERQGVPDTQYF.

This clone appeared once. V is TRBV19 and J is TRBJ2-1; 7 bases match TRBD1. CDR3 length: 13 amino acids. The junction had 5 bases not matched to a gene; V was cut back by 6 bases and J by 6 bases. Germline assignment: CDR1 LNHDA and CDR2 SQIVND (reference sequence). CDR3: CASRPGQINEQFF. In nucleotides, the CDR3 is TGTGCCAGTAGACCGGGACAGATCAATGAGCAGTTCTTC.

The gene calls are TRBV6-5 and TRBJ1-4, with D perhaps TRBD1 (5 bases). Trimming pared 6 bases from V and 8 bases from J, leaving 19 bases between. The CDR3 consists of 15 residues. Germline assignment: CDR1 MNHEY and CDR2 SVGAGI. The CDR3 sequence is CASRPGQGSLEKLFF. The CDR3 coding sequence is TGTGCCAGCAGACCCGGGCAGGGTAGTCTGGAAAAACTGTTTTTT.